This record covers a single TCR beta chain. This clone was counted a few times. Which antigen it targets is not known. No base quality information exists; no much larger clone differs at one position. This entry belongs to a study of cytomegalovirus exposure and HLA in healthy donors (dated by TCRdb to between 2016 and 2019). The study in broad terms: According to a later analysis, the 120 or so validation repertoires were produced on the same platform as the roughly 720 repertoires of the first cohort. To predict cytomegalovirus infection status, the study combined high-throughput TCR immunosequencing, statistical association of individual TCRs with disease status, and machine learning. In addition to the first cohort of 650 to 750 subjects, a separate validation cohort of around 110 different subjects was used. The study was designed to test whether signatures of past pathogen exposure could be identified by cataloging public T cell receptors.

The paper as a whole reports these results and caveats: Subsequent analysis determined that TCRs grouped into clusters in the first cohort also showed a tendency toward co-occurrence across the roughly 110 validation repertoires, and approximately 93% of cluster scores exceeded 0. A few of the identified cytomegalovirus-associated TCR beta chains were confirmed in vitro to be specific for cytomegalovirus antigens. The classifier was reported to diagnose cytomegalovirus status with high specificity and sensitivity in both the original cohort and the validation cohort. It was suggested by the authors that the approach could potentially be generalized to other disease states and immunological phenotypes. The study gave a list of some 150 TCR beta chains associated with cytomegalovirus. The validation cohort had no HLA typing available for a later analysis, so co-occurrence within that cohort was assessed over all 120 or so repertoires. While some public TCRs were present in many individuals, most TCR sequences turned up only very rarely across donors.

The donors belonged to the validation cohort of approximately 130 subjects, which was separate from the approximately 700-subject first cohort. The library was made by the immunoSEQ multiplex PCR assay. For the original study's pipeline: A statistical classification framework was built for diagnosing cytomegalovirus status from the catalog of TCR beta chain sequences. TCRdb took this table from immuneACCESS and kept in-frame rearrangements with V and J called. Such tables lack part of the clones; where checked against another copy, unresolved V genes explain under half of the gap, and the rest is unexplained. V, J and clone size were drawn from that table, and D and trimming were deduced from the DNA. For this sample the table gives 100,000 to 150,000 clones, of which approximately 85% were detected only once. Of the sample, roughly 5% falls within the top ten clones. The CDR3 holds 13 amino acids from the cysteine to the phenylalanine. Kept here is only the CDR3 DNA, which spans 39 bases and is read in frame from base 1. V ends up 6 bases short and J 3 bases short, with an unmatched junction base count of 5. Taken from the germline V gene (reference sequence), the CDR1 and CDR2 loops are LNHNV and YYDKDF.

The sequencing sample was made of PBMCs. The chain was built from TRBV15 and TRBJ2-7, and 7 junction bases match TRBD2. The TCR comes from a man younger than 35 in good health and CMV-seronegative. The DNA is TGTGCCACCAGTAGGAGGACTAGCTACGAGCAGTACTTC. Translated, this is CATSRRTSYEQYF.